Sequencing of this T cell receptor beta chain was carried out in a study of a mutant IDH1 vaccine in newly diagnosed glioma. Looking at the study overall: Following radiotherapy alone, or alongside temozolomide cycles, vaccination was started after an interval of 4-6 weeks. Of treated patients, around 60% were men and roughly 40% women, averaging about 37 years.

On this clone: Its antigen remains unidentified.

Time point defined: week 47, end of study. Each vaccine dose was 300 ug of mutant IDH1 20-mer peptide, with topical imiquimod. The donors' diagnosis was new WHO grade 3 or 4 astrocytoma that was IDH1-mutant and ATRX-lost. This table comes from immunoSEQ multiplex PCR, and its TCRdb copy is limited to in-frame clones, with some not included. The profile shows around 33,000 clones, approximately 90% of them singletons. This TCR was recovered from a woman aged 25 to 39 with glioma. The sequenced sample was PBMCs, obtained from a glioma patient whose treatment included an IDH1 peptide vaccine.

This chain's CDR3 is CASSRGEETQYF. For the CDR3, the DNA is TGTGCCAGCAGTCGGGGGGAAGAGACCCAGTACTTC. The rearrangement links TRBV6-5 to TRBJ2-5; TRBD2 aligns across 7 bases. There are 12 residues in the CDR3. V shed 5 bases and J 3 bases; nucleotides not matched to a gene: 0. Germline CDR1 reads MNHEY; CDR2 reads SVGAGI.